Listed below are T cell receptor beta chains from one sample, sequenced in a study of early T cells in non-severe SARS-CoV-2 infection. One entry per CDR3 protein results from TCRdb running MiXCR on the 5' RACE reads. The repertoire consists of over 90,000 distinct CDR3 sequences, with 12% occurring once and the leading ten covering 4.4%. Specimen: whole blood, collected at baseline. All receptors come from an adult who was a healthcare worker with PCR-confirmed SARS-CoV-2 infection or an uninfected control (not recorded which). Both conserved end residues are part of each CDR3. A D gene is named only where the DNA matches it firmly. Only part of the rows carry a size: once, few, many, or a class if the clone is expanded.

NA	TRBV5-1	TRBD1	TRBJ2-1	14	CASSLRGQGDEQFF	TGCGCCAGCAGCTTGAGGGGGCAAGGGGATGAGCAGTTCTTC
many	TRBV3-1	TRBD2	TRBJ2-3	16	CASSPLAGGSTDTQYF	TGTGCCAGCAGCCCTTTAGCGGGAGGGAGCACAGATACGCAGTATTTT
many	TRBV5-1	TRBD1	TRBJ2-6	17	CASSPTGLGTGANVLTF	TGCGCCAGCAGCCCGACAGGGCTCGGGACTGGGGCCAACGTCCTGACTTTC
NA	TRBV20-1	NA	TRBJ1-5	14	CSARVMVGNQPQHF	TGCAGTGCTAGAGTCATGGTCGGCAATCAGCCCCAGCATTTT
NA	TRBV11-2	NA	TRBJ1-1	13	CASSLWVVRAAFF	TGTGCCAGCAGCTTATGGGTGGTCAGGGCCGCTTTCTTT
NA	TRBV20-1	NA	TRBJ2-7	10	CSAARNEQYF	TGCAGTGCTGCCCGGAACGAGCAGTACTTC
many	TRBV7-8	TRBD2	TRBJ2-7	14	CASSKSGGNYEQYF	TGTGCCAGCAGCAAATCGGGGGGTAATTACGAGCAGTACTTC
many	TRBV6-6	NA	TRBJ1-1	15	CASSYEPGQNTEAFF	TGTGCCAGCAGTTACGAACCGGGACAGAACACTGAAGCTTTCTTT
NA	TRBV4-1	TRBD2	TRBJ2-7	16	CASSPSRTRSSYEQYF	TGCGCCAGCAGCCCTAGTAGGACTAGAAGCTCCTACGAGCAGTACTTC
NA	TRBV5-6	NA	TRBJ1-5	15	CASSLRGTGEQPQHF	TGTGCCAGCAGCTTGAGGGGTACTGGGGAACAGCCCCAGCATTTT
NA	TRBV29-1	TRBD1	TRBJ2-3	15	CSAVGRGRGTDTQYF	TGCAGCGCCGTGGGCAGGGGGCGGGGCACAGATACGCAGTATTTT
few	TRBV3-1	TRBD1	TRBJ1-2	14	CASSQVAGGNGYTF	TGTGCCAGCAGCCAAGTTGCAGGGGGTAATGGCTACACCTTC
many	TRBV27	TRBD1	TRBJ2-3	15	CASSYRGLWMDTQYF	TGTGCCAGCAGTTACAGGGGGCTTTGGATGGATACGCAGTATTTT
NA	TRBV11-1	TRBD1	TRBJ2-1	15	CASSNRGLSYNEQFF	TGTGCCAGCAGCAACAGGGGCCTCTCCTACAATGAGCAGTTCTTC
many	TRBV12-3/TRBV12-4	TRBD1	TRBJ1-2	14	CASTLTGVNYGYTF	TGTGCCAGCACCCTGACAGGGGTTAACTATGGCTACACCTTC
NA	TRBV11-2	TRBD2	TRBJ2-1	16	CASSLSAGRGYNEQFF	TGTGCCAGCAGCTTAAGTGCAGGGAGGGGCTACAATGAGCAGTTCTTC
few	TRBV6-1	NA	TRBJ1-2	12	CASGQPLYGYTF	TGTGCCAGCGGGCAGCCTCTATATGGCTACACCTTC